This T cell receptor (beta chain) was retrieved from a study of cytomegalovirus exposure and HLA in healthy donors. Amplification used 60 Vbeta primers and 13 Jbeta primers. TCRdb's table, derived via immunoSEQ multiplex PCR, lists solely in-frame clones and lacks some. This sample has some 100,000 clones, with 60% to 80% found just once. J was trimmed by 2 bases and V by 2 bases; bases with no gene match: 1. The CDR3 runs to 14 residues. CDR1 SGHDN and CDR2 FVKESK come from the germline V gene. The sequence derives from a young woman in good health and CMV-seropositive. The V call is TRBV14, the J call TRBJ2-7; 9 nucleotides match TRBD2. Sequences were obtained from PBMCs. The CDR3 coding sequence is TGTGCCAGCAGCCAAACTAGCGGGCCCTACGAGCAGTACTTC. Translating it yields CASSQTSGPYEQYF.